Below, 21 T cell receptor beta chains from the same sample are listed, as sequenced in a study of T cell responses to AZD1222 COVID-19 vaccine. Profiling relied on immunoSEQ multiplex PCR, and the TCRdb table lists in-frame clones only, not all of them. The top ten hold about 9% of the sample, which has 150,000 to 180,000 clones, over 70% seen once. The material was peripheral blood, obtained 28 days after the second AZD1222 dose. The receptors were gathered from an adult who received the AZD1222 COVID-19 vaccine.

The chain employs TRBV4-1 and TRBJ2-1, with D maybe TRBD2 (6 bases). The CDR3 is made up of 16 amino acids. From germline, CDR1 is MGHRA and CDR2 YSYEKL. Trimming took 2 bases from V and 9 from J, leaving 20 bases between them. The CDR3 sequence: CASSQMPGLALSEQFF. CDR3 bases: TGCGCCAGCAGCCAAATGCCGGGACTCGCCCTAAGTGAGCAGTTCTTC.

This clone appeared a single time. As DNA, the CDR3 is TGTGCCAGCAGTTACCCGGGGTTAAGAGAGCAGTACTTC. It translates to CASSYPGLREQYF. The V call is TRBV6-6, the J call TRBJ2-7; maybe TRBD2 (5 bases). The CDR3 is 13 amino acids. Germline CDR1 and CDR2: MNHNY and SVGAGI (reference sequence). Trimming left V 2 bases short and J 7 bases short, with 12 bases between.

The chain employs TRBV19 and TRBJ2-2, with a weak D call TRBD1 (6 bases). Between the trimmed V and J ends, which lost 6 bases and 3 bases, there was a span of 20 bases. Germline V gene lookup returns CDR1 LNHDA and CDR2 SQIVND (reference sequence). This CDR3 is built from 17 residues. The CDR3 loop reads CASRPLGRQDDTGELFF. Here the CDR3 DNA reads TGTGCCAGTAGACCCCTCGGGCGACAGGACGACACCGGGGAGCTGTTTTTT.

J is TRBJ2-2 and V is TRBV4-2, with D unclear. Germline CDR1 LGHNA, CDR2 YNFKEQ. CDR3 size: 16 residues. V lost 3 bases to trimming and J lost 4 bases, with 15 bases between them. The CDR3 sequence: CASSQNNLGVTGELFF. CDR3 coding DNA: TGTGCCAGCAGCCAGAACAACCTGGGTGTCACCGGGGAGCTGTTTTTT.

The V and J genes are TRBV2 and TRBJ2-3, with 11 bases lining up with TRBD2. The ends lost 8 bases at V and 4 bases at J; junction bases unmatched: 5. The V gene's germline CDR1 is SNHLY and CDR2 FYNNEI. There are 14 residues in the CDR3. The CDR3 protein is CASGVSGRADTQYF. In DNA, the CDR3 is TGTGCCAGCGGGGTTAGCGGGAGGGCAGATACGCAGTATTTT.

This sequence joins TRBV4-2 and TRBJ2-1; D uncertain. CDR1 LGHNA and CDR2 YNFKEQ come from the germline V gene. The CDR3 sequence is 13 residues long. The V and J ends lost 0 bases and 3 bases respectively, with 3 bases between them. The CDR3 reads CASSQELYNEQFF. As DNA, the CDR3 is TGTGCCAGCAGCCAAGAACTCTACAATGAGCAGTTCTTC.

CDR3 loop: CASSSWEGTAYGYTF. DNA for the CDR3: TGTGCCAGCAGCTCCTGGGAAGGGACAGCTTATGGCTACACCTTC. The chain carries TRBV11-2 and TRBJ1-2, with 7 nucleotides matching TRBD1. The CDR3 consists of 15 residues. The germline V gene encodes CDR1 SGHAT and CDR2 FQNNGV. V lost 4 bases to trimming and J lost 5 bases; unmatched junction nucleotides: 10.

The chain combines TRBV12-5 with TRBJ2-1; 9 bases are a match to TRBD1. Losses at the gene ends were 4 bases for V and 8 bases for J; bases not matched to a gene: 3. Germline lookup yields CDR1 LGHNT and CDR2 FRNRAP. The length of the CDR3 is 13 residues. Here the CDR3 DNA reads TGTGCTAGTGGTTCGGACAGGGGAGATGAGCAGTTCTTC. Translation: CASGSDRGDEQFF.

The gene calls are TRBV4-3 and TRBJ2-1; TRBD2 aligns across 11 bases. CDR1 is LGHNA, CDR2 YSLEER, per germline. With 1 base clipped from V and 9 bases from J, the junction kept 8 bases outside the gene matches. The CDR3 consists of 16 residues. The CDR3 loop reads CASSQVISGRGTEQFF. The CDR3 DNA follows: TGCGCCAGCAGCCAAGTTATTAGCGGGAGGGGTACTGAGCAGTTCTTC.

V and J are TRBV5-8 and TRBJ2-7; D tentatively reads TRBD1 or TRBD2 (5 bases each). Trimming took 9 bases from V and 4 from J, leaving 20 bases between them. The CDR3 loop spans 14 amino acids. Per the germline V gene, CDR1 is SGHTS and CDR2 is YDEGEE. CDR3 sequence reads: CAIREGRATYEQYF. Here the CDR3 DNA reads TGTGCCATCCGAGAGGGCAGGGCTACGTACGAGCAGTACTTC.

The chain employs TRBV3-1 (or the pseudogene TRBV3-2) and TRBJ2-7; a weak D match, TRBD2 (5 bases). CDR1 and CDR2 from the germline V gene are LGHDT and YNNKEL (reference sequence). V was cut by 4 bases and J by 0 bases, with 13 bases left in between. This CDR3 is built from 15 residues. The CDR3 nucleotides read TGTGCCAGCAGCCGAAGGACTGATAGCTCCTACGAGCAGTACTTC. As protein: CASSRRTDSSYEQYF.

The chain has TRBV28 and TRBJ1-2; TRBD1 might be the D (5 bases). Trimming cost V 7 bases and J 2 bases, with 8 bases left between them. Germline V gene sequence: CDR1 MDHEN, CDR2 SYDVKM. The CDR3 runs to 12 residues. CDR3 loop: CASTTANYGYTF. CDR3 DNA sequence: TGTGCCAGCACGACAGCGAACTATGGCTACACCTTC.

CDR3 nucleotide sequence: TGCAGTGCTAGAGAGGCCACTGAAGCTTTCTTT. This gives the protein CSAREATEAFF. The chain couples TRBV20-1 to TRBJ1-1; no reliable D call. Germline V lookup: CDR1 DFQATT, CDR2 SNEGSKA (reference sequence). Trimming stripped 0 bases from V and 4 bases from J, with 3 bases between. The CDR3 has 11 amino acids.

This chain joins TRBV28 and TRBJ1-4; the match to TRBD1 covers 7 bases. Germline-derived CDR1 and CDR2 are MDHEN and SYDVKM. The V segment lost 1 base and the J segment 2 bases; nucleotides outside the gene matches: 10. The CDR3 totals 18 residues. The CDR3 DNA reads TGTGCCAGCAGTTTATTTGGCGGGACAGATTCTACTAATGAAAAACTGTTTTTT. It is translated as CASSLFGGTDSTNEKLFF.

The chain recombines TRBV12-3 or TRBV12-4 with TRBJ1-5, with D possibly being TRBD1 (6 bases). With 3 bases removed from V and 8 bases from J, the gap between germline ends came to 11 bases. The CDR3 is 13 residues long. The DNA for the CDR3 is TGTGCCAGCAGTTTGGGGGGGCTCAAGCCCCAGCATTTT. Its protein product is CASSLGGLKPQHF.

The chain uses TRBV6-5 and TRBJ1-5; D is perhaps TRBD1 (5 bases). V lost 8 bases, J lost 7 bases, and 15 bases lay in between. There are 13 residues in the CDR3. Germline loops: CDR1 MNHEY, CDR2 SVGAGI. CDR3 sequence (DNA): TGTGCCAGCCAGGGACCGGTGGAGCAGCCCCAGCATTTT. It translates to CASQGPVEQPQHF.

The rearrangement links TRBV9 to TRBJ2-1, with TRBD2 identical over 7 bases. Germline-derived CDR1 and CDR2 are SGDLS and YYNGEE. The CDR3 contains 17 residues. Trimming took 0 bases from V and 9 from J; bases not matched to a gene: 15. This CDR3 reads CASSVVGELGGRSEQFF. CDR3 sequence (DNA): TGTGCCAGCAGCGTAGTAGGAGAACTGGGAGGGCGAAGTGAGCAGTTCTTC.

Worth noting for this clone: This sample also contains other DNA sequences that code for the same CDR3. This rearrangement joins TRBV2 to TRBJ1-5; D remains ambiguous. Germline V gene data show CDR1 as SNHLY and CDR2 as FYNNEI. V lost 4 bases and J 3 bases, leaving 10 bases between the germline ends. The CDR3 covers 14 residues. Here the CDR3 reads CASSVGRSNQPQHF. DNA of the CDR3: TGTGCCAGCAGTGTGGGCCGGTCCAATCAGCCCCAGCATTTT.

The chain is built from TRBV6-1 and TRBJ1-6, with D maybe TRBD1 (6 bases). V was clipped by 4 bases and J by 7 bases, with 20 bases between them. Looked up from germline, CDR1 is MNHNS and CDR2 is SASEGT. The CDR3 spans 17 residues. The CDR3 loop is CASSGRSGGSRNSPLHF. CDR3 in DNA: TGTGCCAGCAGTGGACGAAGTGGGGGCTCTAGGAATTCACCCCTCCACTTT.

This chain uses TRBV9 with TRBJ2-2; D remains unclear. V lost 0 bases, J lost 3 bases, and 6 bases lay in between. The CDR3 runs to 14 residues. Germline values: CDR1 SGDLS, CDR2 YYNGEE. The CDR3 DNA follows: TGTGCCAGCAGCGTAGAACTCTACACCGGGGAGCTGTTTTTT. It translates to CASSVELYTGELFF.

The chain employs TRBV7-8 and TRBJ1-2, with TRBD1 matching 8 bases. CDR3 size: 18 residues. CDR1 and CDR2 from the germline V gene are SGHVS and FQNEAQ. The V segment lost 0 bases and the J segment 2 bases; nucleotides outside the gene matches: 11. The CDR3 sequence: CASSLATAGGATNYGYTF. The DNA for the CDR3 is TGTGCCAGCAGCTTAGCAACCGCAGGGGGCGCAACCAACTATGGCTACACCTTC.